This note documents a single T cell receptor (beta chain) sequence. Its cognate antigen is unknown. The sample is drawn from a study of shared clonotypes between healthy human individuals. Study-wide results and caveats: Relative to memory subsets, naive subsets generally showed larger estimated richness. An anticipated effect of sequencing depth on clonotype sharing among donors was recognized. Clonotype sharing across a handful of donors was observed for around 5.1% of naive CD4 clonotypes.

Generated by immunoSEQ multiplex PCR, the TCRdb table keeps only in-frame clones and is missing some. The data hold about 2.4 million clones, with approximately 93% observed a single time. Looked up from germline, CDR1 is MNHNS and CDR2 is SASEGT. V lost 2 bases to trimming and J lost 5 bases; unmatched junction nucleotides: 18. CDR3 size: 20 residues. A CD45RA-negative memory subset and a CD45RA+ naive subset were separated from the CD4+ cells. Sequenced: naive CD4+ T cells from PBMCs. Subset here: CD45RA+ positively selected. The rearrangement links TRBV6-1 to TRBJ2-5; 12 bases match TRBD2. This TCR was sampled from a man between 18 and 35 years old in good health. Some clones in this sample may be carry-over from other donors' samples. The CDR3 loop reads CASSERLAGGMAGPRETQYF. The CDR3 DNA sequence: TGTGCCAGCAGTGAAAGGCTAGCGGGAGGGATGGCGGGTCCGCGCGAGACCCAGTACTTC.